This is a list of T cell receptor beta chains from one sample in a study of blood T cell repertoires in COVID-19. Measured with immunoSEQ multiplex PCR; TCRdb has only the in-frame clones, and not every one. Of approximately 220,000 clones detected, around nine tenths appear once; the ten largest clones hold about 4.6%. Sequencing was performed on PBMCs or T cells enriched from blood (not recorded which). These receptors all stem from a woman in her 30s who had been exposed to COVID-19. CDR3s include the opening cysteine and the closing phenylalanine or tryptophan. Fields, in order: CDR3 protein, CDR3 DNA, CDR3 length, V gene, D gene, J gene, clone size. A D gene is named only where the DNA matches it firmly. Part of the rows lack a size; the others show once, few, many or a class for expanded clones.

CDR3aa: CASSLRQGWETQYF
CDR3nt: TGCGCCAGCAGCCTGCGACAGGGTTGGGAGACCCAGTACTTC
len: 14
v_gene: TRBV5-1
d_gene: TRBD1
j_gene: TRBJ2-5
abundance: NA

CDR3aa: CASSLRGRGYTF
CDR3nt: TGTGCCAGCAGCCTAAGGGGGCGAGGCTACACCTTC
len: 12
v_gene: TRBV11-2
d_gene: TRBD1
j_gene: TRBJ1-2
abundance: NA

CDR3aa: CASSLVRDRNEKLFF
CDR3nt: TGCGCCAGCAGCTTGGTAAGGGACAGAAATGAAAAACTGTTTTTT
len: 15
v_gene: TRBV5-1
d_gene: TRBD1
j_gene: TRBJ1-4
abundance: NA

CDR3aa: CASSGDNQYGYTF
CDR3nt: TGCGCCAGCAGTGGGGACAACCAGTATGGCTACACCTTC
len: 13
v_gene: TRBV5-1
d_gene: NA
j_gene: TRBJ1-2
abundance: NA

CDR3aa: CASSIGQGSNSPLHF
CDR3nt: TGTGCCAGTAGTATCGGACAGGGTTCTAATTCACCCCTCCACTTT
len: 15
v_gene: TRBV19
d_gene: TRBD1
j_gene: TRBJ1-6
abundance: NA

CDR3aa: CASSQGGNQPQHF
CDR3nt: TGTGCCAGCAGCCAAGGAGGGAATCAGCCCCAGCATTTT
len: 13
v_gene: TRBV3-1/TRBV3-2
d_gene: NA
j_gene: TRBJ1-5
abundance: NA

CDR3aa: CASSPTGGYEQYF
CDR3nt: TGTGCCAGCAGTCCCACAGGGGGCTACGAGCAGTACTTC
len: 13
v_gene: TRBV11-2
d_gene: TRBD1
j_gene: TRBJ2-7
abundance: NA

CDR3aa: CASSVLPGNEKLFF
CDR3nt: TGTGCCAGCAGCGTCTTACCGGGGAATGAAAAACTGTTTTTT
len: 14
v_gene: TRBV9
d_gene: NA
j_gene: TRBJ1-4
abundance: NA

CDR3aa: CASSLNARAITEAFF
CDR3nt: TGTGCCAGCAGTTTAAACGCCAGGGCTATCACTGAAGCTTTCTTT
len: 15
v_gene: TRBV27
d_gene: NA
j_gene: TRBJ1-1
abundance: NA

CDR3aa: CASSFQEGQDPNQPQHF
CDR3nt: TGTGCCAGCAGTTTTCAAGAGGGACAGGACCCCAATCAGCCCCAGCATTTT
len: 17
v_gene: TRBV27
d_gene: TRBD1
j_gene: TRBJ1-5
abundance: NA

CDR3aa: CASSRDTGDYGYTF
CDR3nt: TGTGCCAGCAGCCGGGACACCGGGGACTATGGCTACACCTTC
len: 14
v_gene: TRBV13
d_gene: NA
j_gene: TRBJ1-2
abundance: NA

CDR3aa: CASSYWGGNNEQFF
CDR3nt: TGTGCCAGCAGTTACTGGGGAGGAAACAATGAGCAGTTCTTC
len: 14
v_gene: TRBV6-5
d_gene: NA
j_gene: TRBJ2-1
abundance: NA

CDR3aa: CASSLDNRRANEQFF
CDR3nt: TGTGCCAGCAGCTTAGACAACCGCAGGGCTAATGAGCAGTTCTTC
len: 15
v_gene: TRBV11-2
d_gene: NA
j_gene: TRBJ2-1
abundance: few

CDR3aa: CATSDPSVQGIGYGYTF
CDR3nt: TGTGCCACCAGTGACCCCTCCGTTCAGGGGATTGGCTATGGCTACACCTTC
len: 17
v_gene: TRBV24-1
d_gene: NA
j_gene: TRBJ1-2
abundance: NA

CDR3aa: CASSLGDRGQPQHF
CDR3nt: TGTGCCAGCAGTTTGGGGGACAGGGGACAGCCCCAGCATTTT
len: 14
v_gene: TRBV2
d_gene: TRBD1
j_gene: TRBJ1-5
abundance: NA

CDR3aa: CASSQGSGTEAFF
CDR3nt: TGTGCCAGCAGTCAGGGTTCAGGCACTGAAGCTTTCTTT
len: 13
v_gene: TRBV3-1/TRBV3-2
d_gene: NA
j_gene: TRBJ1-1
abundance: once

CDR3aa: CASSLGRDSSYEQYF
CDR3nt: TGTGCCAGCAGCTTAGGGCGGGACAGTTCCTACGAGCAGTACTTC
len: 15
v_gene: TRBV11-2
d_gene: NA
j_gene: TRBJ2-7
abundance: NA

CDR3aa: CASSKLLTGGHTQYF
CDR3nt: TGTGCCAGCAGTAAATTACTGACCGGCGGTCATACGCAGTATTTT
len: 15
v_gene: TRBV27
d_gene: NA
j_gene: TRBJ2-3
abundance: NA

CDR3aa: CASSPTGEGYTF
CDR3nt: TGTGCCAGCTCACCGACAGGGGAGGGCTACACCTTC
len: 12
v_gene: TRBV18
d_gene: TRBD1
j_gene: TRBJ1-2
abundance: NA

CDR3aa: CASSLGQGISTDTQYF
CDR3nt: TGTGCCAGCAGCTTGGGACAGGGGATAAGCACAGATACGCAGTATTTT
len: 16
v_gene: TRBV5-8
d_gene: TRBD1
j_gene: TRBJ2-3
abundance: NA

CDR3aa: CASSAVIPTVSFNYGYTF
CDR3nt: TGTGCCAGCAGCGCCGTTATCCCTACCGTATCATTTAACTATGGCTACACCTTC
len: 18
v_gene: TRBV9
d_gene: NA
j_gene: TRBJ1-2
abundance: NA

CDR3aa: CASSGRGQGKETQYF
CDR3nt: TGTGCCAGCAGTGGACGGGGACAGGGGAAAGAGACCCAGTACTTC
len: 15
v_gene: TRBV28
d_gene: TRBD1
j_gene: TRBJ2-5
abundance: NA

CDR3aa: CAAERGPWLNTIYF
CDR3nt: TGTGCCGCAGAGCGGGGGCCCTGGTTAAACACCATATATTTT
len: 14
v_gene: TRBV21-1
d_gene: NA
j_gene: TRBJ1-3
abundance: NA

CDR3aa: CASSEWFGGVREKLFF
CDR3nt: TGTGCCAGCAGTGAATGGTTCGGGGGGGTACGGGAAAAACTGTTTTTT
len: 16
v_gene: TRBV6-1
d_gene: NA
j_gene: TRBJ1-4
abundance: NA

CDR3aa: CARVGQVTNTGELFF
CDR3nt: TGTGCCAGGGTTGGACAGGTAACGAACACCGGGGAGCTGTTTTTT
len: 15
v_gene: TRBV7-9
d_gene: TRBD1
j_gene: TRBJ2-2
abundance: few

CDR3aa: CASSQDPLGAYGNTIYF
CDR3nt: TGTGCCAGCAGCCAAGATCCTCTGGGGGCATACGGAAACACCATATATTTT
len: 17
v_gene: TRBV14
d_gene: NA
j_gene: TRBJ1-3
abundance: NA

CDR3aa: CASETGMNTEAFF
CDR3nt: TGTGCCAGTGAGACAGGCATGAACACTGAAGCTTTCTTT
len: 13
v_gene: TRBV28
d_gene: NA
j_gene: TRBJ1-1
abundance: NA

CDR3aa: CASSEARTGRKNQPQHF
CDR3nt: TGTGCCAGCAGTGAAGCTAGGACAGGGCGAAAAAATCAGCCCCAGCATTTT
len: 17
v_gene: TRBV6-1
d_gene: TRBD1
j_gene: TRBJ1-5
abundance: NA

CDR3aa: CASSQEQGRNEQFF
CDR3nt: TGTGCCAGCAGCCAAGAACAGGGAAGGAATGAGCAGTTCTTC
len: 14
v_gene: TRBV3-1/TRBV3-2
d_gene: NA
j_gene: TRBJ2-1
abundance: NA

CDR3aa: CATSDPRTSGGVQYF
CDR3nt: TGTGCCACCAGTGATCCAAGGACTAGCGGGGGTGTGCAGTATTTT
len: 15
v_gene: TRBV24-1
d_gene: TRBD2
j_gene: TRBJ2-3
abundance: NA

CDR3aa: CASSLVGGTGGGYTF
CDR3nt: TGCGCCAGCAGCTTGGTAGGGGGGACAGGAGGCGGCTACACCTTC
len: 15
v_gene: TRBV5-1
d_gene: TRBD1
j_gene: TRBJ1-2
abundance: medium-sized

CDR3aa: CASSLELSRGRETQYF
CDR3nt: TGTGCCAGCAGCTTGGAGCTCTCCCGGGGAAGGGAGACCCAGTACTTC
len: 16
v_gene: TRBV5-8
d_gene: NA
j_gene: TRBJ2-5
abundance: NA

CDR3aa: CASSVSSASSTDTQYF
CDR3nt: TGTGCCAGCAGCGTAAGTAGCGCATCTAGCACAGATACGCAGTATTTT
len: 16
v_gene: TRBV9
d_gene: NA
j_gene: TRBJ2-3
abundance: once

CDR3aa: CASSLYEGDTGELFF
CDR3nt: TGCGCCAGCAGCTTGTACGAAGGGGACACCGGGGAGCTGTTTTTT
len: 15
v_gene: TRBV5-1
d_gene: NA
j_gene: TRBJ2-2
abundance: NA

CDR3aa: CASRQDRGPSRGNQPQHF
CDR3nt: TGTGCCAGCAGGCAAGACAGGGGGCCTTCGAGGGGCAATCAGCCCCAGCATTTT
len: 18
v_gene: TRBV2
d_gene: TRBD1
j_gene: TRBJ1-5
abundance: NA

CDR3aa: CATSDYRLAGGQSSYNEQFF
CDR3nt: TGTGCCACCAGTGATTACCGACTAGCTGGGGGGCAAAGCTCCTACAATGAGCAGTTCTTC
len: 20
v_gene: TRBV24-1
d_gene: NA
j_gene: TRBJ2-1
abundance: NA